This is a list of T cell receptor beta chains from one sample in a study of cytomegalovirus exposure and HLA in healthy donors. Only in-frame clones appear in the TCRdb table, and some are missing; sequencing was by immunoSEQ multiplex PCR. The sample contains about 170,000 clones, 70% to 80% of which appear only once. The specimen sequenced was PBMCs. The receptors were gathered from a woman younger than 45 in good health and CMV-seropositive. CDR3s include the opening cysteine and the closing phenylalanine or tryptophan. D genes are given only for firm matches. A clone size is listed for some rows: how often the clone was seen (once, few, many), or a class if it is expanded.

>TRBD2|TRBJ2-5|TRBV15|-
CATSLRDWLAGGREETQYF
TGTGCCACCAGTTTGAGGGATTGGCTAGCGGGAGGGAGGGAAGAGACCCAGTACTTC
>TRBD1|TRBJ1-4|TRBV11-2|-
CASSPRYLGQGTNEKLFF
TGTGCCAGCAGCCCGCGATATTTGGGACAGGGGACGAATGAAAAACTGTTTTTT
>-|TRBJ2-4|TRBV5-6|-
CASSLVVGRQNIQYF
TGTGCCAGCAGCTTGGTAGTAGGGAGGCAAAACATTCAGTACTTC
>-|TRBJ2-7|TRBV7-2|-
CASSYNRDPYEQYF
TGTGCCAGCAGCTACAACAGGGATCCTTACGAGCAGTACTTC
>-|TRBJ1-6|TRBV30|-
CAWSAGGLGNSPLHF
TGTGCCTGGAGTGCGGGGGGACTAGGTAATTCACCCCTCCACTTT
>TRBD1|TRBJ2-3|TRBV29-1|once
CSVRTGGDTQYF
TGCAGCGTTCGGACAGGGGGGGATACGCAGTATTTT
>TRBD1|TRBJ2-7|TRBV5-1|-
CASSSGQGFEQYF
TGCGCCAGCAGTTCCGGACAGGGCTTCGAGCAGTACTTC
>TRBD1|TRBJ1-1|TRBV7-2|-
CASSPQGGEAFF
TGTGCCAGCAGCCCACAGGGGGGGGAAGCTTTCTTT
>-|TRBJ2-7|TRBV6-5|-
CASSGSSYEQYF
TGTGCCAGCAGTGGTAGCTCCTACGAGCAGTACTTC
>TRBD2|TRBJ2-2|TRBV4-3|few
CASSREGWTGELFF
TGCGCCAGCAGCAGGGAGGGGTGGACCGGGGAGCTGTTTTTT
>TRBD2|TRBJ2-7|TRBV2|-
CASSQVVSGSEQYF
TGTGCCAGCAGTCAAGTGGTCAGCGGGAGCGAGCAGTACTTC
>TRBD1|TRBJ1-4|TRBV5-1|-
CASSTGGTVNNEKLFF
TGCGCCAGCAGCACCGGTGGGACAGTAAATAATGAAAAACTGTTTTTT
>TRBD1|TRBJ1-4|TRBV30|-
CALSGGNEKLFF
TGTGCCCTCTCAGGGGGGAACGAAAAACTGTTTTTT
>TRBD1|TRBJ1-3|TRBV28|-
CASSFASGTVSGNTIYF
TGTGCCAGCAGTTTCGCATCGGGGACAGTCTCTGGAAACACCATATATTTT
>TRBD1|TRBJ1-2|TRBV5-4|-
CASSQTGVGGYTF
TGTGCCAGCAGCCAGACAGGGGTCGGTGGCTACACCTTC
>TRBD1|TRBJ2-1|TRBV10-1|-
CASREQGRRRHYNEQFF
TGCGCCAGCAGAGAACAGGGGAGACGTAGGCATTACAATGAGCAGTTCTTC
>TRBD1|TRBJ1-1|TRBV14|-
CASDRGLNTEAFF
TGTGCCAGCGACAGGGGGCTAAACACTGAAGCTTTCTTT
>-|TRBJ2-2|TRBV4-3|-
CASSQVLGGAGELFF
TGCGCCAGCAGCCAAGTATTAGGGGGGGCCGGGGAGCTGTTTTTT
>TRBD1|TRBJ1-1|TRBV19|-
CASSIRQGTEAFF
TGTGCCAGTAGTATACGACAGGGAACTGAAGCTTTCTTT
>-|TRBJ2-1|TRBV5-4|-
CASSPLGLALGRNEQFF
TGTGCCAGCAGCCCCTTGGGGCTAGCGTTGGGGAGGAATGAGCAGTTCTTC
>TRBD1|TRBJ1-2|TRBV7-9|once
CSSSFGQGVYTF
TGTTCCAGCAGCTTCGGACAGGGGGTCTACACCTTC
>-|TRBJ1-2|TRBV5-1|once
CASSQDGGYGYTF
TGCGCCAGCAGCCAGGACGGGGGCTATGGCTACACCTTC
>-|TRBJ1-1|TRBV25-1|-
CASSESTVNTEAFF
TGTGCCAGCAGTGAATCGACAGTAAACACTGAAGCTTTCTTT
>-|TRBJ2-2|TRBV7-2|-
CASSLVGRLGGELFF
TGTGCCAGCAGCTTAGTGGGCAGGCTCGGCGGGGAGCTGTTTTTT
>TRBD2|TRBJ2-3|TRBV13|-
CASSLASGGRGDTQYF
TGTGCCAGCAGCTTAGCTAGCGGGGGGCGTGGAGATACGCAGTATTTT
>TRBD2|TRBJ2-2|TRBV2|-
CASSGLAGNSGGELFF
TGTGCCAGCAGTGGACTAGCGGGAAATTCGGGCGGGGAGCTGTTTTTT
>-|TRBJ1-4|TRBV2|-
CASSEATGKLFF
TGTGCCAGCAGTGAAGCTACAGGGAAACTGTTTTTT
>-|TRBJ1-6|TRBV19|few
CASSVGDNSPLHF
TGTGCCAGTAGTGTCGGGGATAATTCACCCCTCCACTTT
>-|TRBJ2-2|TRBV11-3|-
CASSLGSGVYTGELFF
TGTGCCAGCAGCTTAGGATCGGGGGTGTACACCGGGGAGCTGTTTTTT
>TRBD1|TRBJ1-5|TRBV6-4|-
CASSRQGWGQPQHF
TGTGCCAGCAGCCGACAGGGATGGGGTCAGCCCCAGCATTTT
>TRBD1|TRBJ2-5|TRBV27|-
CASKEGGAETQYF
TGTGCCAGCAAAGAAGGGGGCGCGGAGACCCAGTACTTC
>TRBD1|TRBJ1-1|TRBV28|few
CASSLLSGTGLNTEAFF
TGTGCCAGCAGTTTATTGTCAGGGACAGGTCTGAACACTGAAGCTTTCTTT
>TRBD2|TRBJ2-7|TRBV5-1|-
CASSTGLAGVGDEQYF
TGCGCCAGCAGCACGGGACTAGCGGGAGTAGGTGACGAGCAGTACTTC
>-|TRBJ2-5|TRBV11-2|few
CASSSRTRVEETQYF
TGTGCCAGCAGCTCGCGGACGAGGGTCGAGGAGACCCAGTACTTC
>TRBD1|TRBJ2-1|TRBV6-6|-
CASSAGTGTYNEQFF
TGTGCCAGCAGCGCCGGGACAGGGACCTACAATGAGCAGTTCTTC
>TRBD2|TRBJ2-3|TRBV6-6|-
CASSYSGLAITDTQYF
TGTGCCAGCAGTTACTCGGGACTAGCTATAACAGATACGCAGTATTTT
>-|TRBJ2-2|TRBV14|-
CASSQDRQIMKTGELFF
TGTGCCAGCAGCCAAGACCGACAGATCATGAAGACCGGGGAGCTGTTTTTT
>TRBD1|TRBJ1-1|TRBV5-1|-
CASSSGTGGTEAFF
TGCGCCAGCAGCTCCGGGACAGGGGGCACTGAAGCTTTCTTT
>-|TRBJ2-5|TRBV10-3|-
CAISAWVAGQETQYF
TGTGCCATCAGTGCATGGGTCGCAGGGCAAGAGACCCAGTACTTC
>TRBD1|TRBJ1-2|TRBV29-1|-
CSSGRTGDGYTF
TGCAGCTCGGGTAGGACAGGGGACGGCTACACCTTC
>-|TRBJ2-3|TRBV27|-
CASSPAGTDTQYF
TGTGCCAGCAGTCCCGCGGGCACAGATACGCAGTATTTT
>-|TRBJ1-2|TRBV15|-
CATSRDAGATGDYGYTF
TGTGCCACCAGCAGAGACGCGGGGGCGACTGGAGACTATGGCTACACCTTC
>-|TRBJ2-3|TRBV11-3|-
CASSLSDTQYF
TGTGCCAGCAGCCTATCCGATACGCAGTATTTT
>TRBD1|TRBJ2-3|TRBV7-9|-
CASSLQGAGDTQYF
TGTGCCAGCAGCTTACAGGGGGCAGGAGATACGCAGTATTTT
>-|TRBJ1-1|TRBV5-1|-
CASSTPQGTNTEAFF
TGCGCCAGCAGCACACCCCAGGGGACGAACACTGAAGCTTTCTTT
>TRBD1|TRBJ1-1|TRBV7-9|-
CASSLVGTGAEAFF
TGTGCCAGCAGCTTAGTAGGGACAGGGGCTGAAGCTTTCTTT
>-|TRBJ1-1|TRBV9|once
CASSPKKEAFF
TGTGCCAGCAGCCCTAAGAAGGAAGCTTTCTTT
>TRBD2|TRBJ2-7|TRBV11-2|-
CASSQDGGYEQYF
TGTGCCAGCAGCCAGGACGGGGGGTACGAGCAGTACTTC
>-|TRBJ2-2|TRBV4-3|-
CASSQESTAGSYTGELFF
TGCGCCAGCAGCCAAGAGTCCACAGCCGGCAGCTACACCGGGGAGCTGTTTTTT
>TRBD2|TRBJ2-7|TRBV5-1|-
CASSLETSGSYEQYF
TGCGCCAGCAGCTTGGAGACTAGCGGGAGTTACGAGCAGTACTTC
>TRBD1|TRBJ1-2|TRBV27|-
CASSPRTGVHGYTF
TGTGCCAGCTCCCCCCGGACAGGGGTTCATGGCTACACCTTC
>-|TRBJ1-2|TRBV18|-
CASSPPSLTGHGYTF
TGTGCCAGCTCACCACCCTCTCTCACAGGGCATGGCTACACCTTC
>TRBD1|TRBJ2-7|TRBV18|once
CASSPGTGFEQYF
TGTGCCAGCTCACCGGGGACAGGGTTCGAGCAGTACTTC